A single sample is the source of the 9 T cell receptor beta chains below, sequenced in a study of molecular identifiers for immune sequencing clone quantification. Each CDR3 protein gets one entry after TCRdb re-called the PCR reads with MiXCR. The sample lists 550,000 to 750,000 distinct CDR3 sequences, 15% to 20% seen once, with roughly 0.9% in the top ten. Sequencing was done on a sample of naive CD8+ T cells from blood, with Jurkat cell RNA spiked in. The subset denotes: FACS-sorted CD8+CD4-CCR7+CD45RA+ naive T cells. These receptors all come from a human donor in good health. Some libraries in this study had Jurkat cell RNA spiked in.

The table lists this clonotype with many counts. V gene TRBV29-1 combines with J gene TRBJ2-1, with 9 bases fitting TRBD1. The V and J ends lost 1 base and 10 bases, in that order; junction bases with no gene match: 2. The CDR3 contains 12 residues. CDR1 and CDR2 from the germline V gene are SQVTM and ANQGSEA. The CDR3 nucleotides are TGCAGCGTTGAAGGGGGGACAGGGGAGCAGTTCTTC. Encoded protein: CSVEGGTGEQFF.

This clonotype was observed at least ten times. The rearrangement joins TRBV28 to TRBJ1-5, with TRBD1 matching over 9 bases. The CDR3 has 14 amino acids. V lost 5 bases to trimming and J lost 7 bases; unmatched junction nucleotides: 6. CDR1 MDHEN and CDR2 SYDVKM come from the germline V gene. For the CDR3, the DNA is TGTGCCAGCAGTCTTACAGGGGGCGAACAGCCCCAGCATTTT. It yields the protein CASSLTGGEQPQHF.

To note about this clonotype: A much larger clone lies a single base off, so this may be a read error. V and J are TRBV6-2 or TRBV6-3 and TRBJ2-7; unclear D gene. The CDR3 is made up of 11 amino acids. The V and J ends lost 7 bases and 5 bases respectively, with 9 bases between them. Germline V gene sequence: CDR1 MNHEY, CDR2 SVGEGT. The CDR3 loop is CASTLGHEQYF. CDR3 DNA: TGTGCCAGCACCCTCGGCCACGAGCAGTACTTC.

With respect to this clonotype: This may be a read error, as it is one base from a much larger clone. The chain carries TRBV4-3 and TRBJ1-1; D gene unclear. The CDR3 spans 15 residues. Germline-derived CDR1 and CDR2 are LGHNA and YSLEER. CDR3 region: CASSQDEYGYTEASF. Written as DNA, the CDR3 is TGCGCCAGCAGCCAAGACGAGTACGGATACACTGAAGCTTCCTTT.

Turning to this clonotype: One base away lies a much larger clone, so this may be a sequencing read error. The chain carries TRBV12-3 or TRBV12-4 and TRBJ1-2; D uncertain. V was cut by 7 bases and J by 0 bases, with 15 bases left in between. This CDR3 has 15 residues. The DNA for the CDR3 is TGTGCCAGCACCCCCCTGAATGGACCTAACTATGGCTACACCTTC. Its protein is CASTPLNGPNYGYTF.

J is TRBJ2-7 and V is TRBV6-2 or TRBV6-3; D is perhaps TRBD1 (5 bases). The CDR3 is 15 residues long. V was cut by 2 bases and J by 1 base, with 12 bases left in between. Germline V gives CDR1 MNHEY, CDR2 SVGEGT. The CDR3 spells CASSYLDSQSYEQYF. For the CDR3, the DNA is TGTGCCAGCAGTTACCTCGACAGTCAATCCTACGAGCAGTACTTC.

A note on this clonotype: It may be a read error: a sequence one base away is much more abundant. CDR3 sequence reads: CSVGEFGTGDEQFF. DNA for the CDR3: TGCAGCGTTGGAGAATTCGGGACAGGGGATGAGCAGTTCTTC. The chain has TRBV29-1 and TRBJ2-1, with 10 nucleotides matching TRBD1. V dropped 4 bases and J dropped 8; count of bases not matched to a gene: 8. The CDR3 length is 14 residues. Germline V gene lookup returns CDR1 SQVTM and CDR2 ANQGSEA.

The rearrangement joins TRBV6-1 to TRBJ2-7; possibly TRBD1 or TRBD2 for D (5 bases each). CDR3 length equals 18 residues. Per the germline V gene, CDR1 is MNHNS and CDR2 is SASEGT. V gave up 0 bases and J gave up 3 bases, with 21 bases separating them. This CDR3 is CASSEAGAVWGMGYEQYF. The CDR3 nucleotides read TGTGCCAGCAGTGAAGCCGGGGCAGTGTGGGGAATGGGCTACGAGCAGTACTTC.

This clonotype was seen at least ten times. CDR3 sequence (DNA): TGTGCCAGCAGCGGACGAACAGGGACGCCTAATGAAAAACTGTTTTTT. It is translated as CASSGRTGTPNEKLFF. V usage is TRBV9 and J usage is TRBJ1-4; possibly TRBD1 for D (6 bases). The germline V gene encodes CDR1 SGDLS and CDR2 YYNGEE. This CDR3 contains 16 residues. V shed 3 bases and J shed 3 bases, with 15 bases lying between them.